The entry below gives a single TCR beta chain sequence along with its context. The CDR3 contains 13 residues. Trimming took off 7 bases at V and 6 bases at J, with 15 bases between the two ends. Germline lookup yields CDR1 SNHLY and CDR2 FYNNEI. This entry comes from a study of blood T cell repertoires in COVID-19. Clones were sequenced by immunoSEQ multiplex PCR, and TCRdb holds only the in-frame ones, with some missing. The profile shows about 240,000 clones, approximately 84% of them singletons. The chain carries TRBV2 and TRBJ1-2; D is uncertain. Material for sequencing was PBMCs or T cells enriched from blood (not recorded which). The sequence derives from a woman in her forties with acute COVID-19. The CDR3 DNA follows: TGTGCCAGCACCCCCGACATCGGCCATGGCTACACCTTC. Its protein is CASTPDIGHGYTF. The full variable domain, rest sourced from reference TRBV2 and TRBJ1-2, is EPEVTQTPSHQVTQMGQEVILRCVPISNHLYFYWYRQILGQKVEFLVSFYNNEISEKSEIFDDQFSVERPDGSNFTLKIRSTKLEDSAMYFCASTPDIGHGYTFGSGTRLTVV.